Below are 10 T cell receptor beta chains sequenced from a single sample in a study of blood T cell repertoires in COVID-19. Profiling relied on immunoSEQ multiplex PCR, and the TCRdb table lists in-frame clones only, not all of them. This sample has roughly 260,000 clones, with 82% found just once. The sequencing sample was made of peripheral blood. The receptor source for this set is an older woman with acute or convalescent COVID-19.

This chain uses TRBV5-8 with TRBJ1-5; D might be TRBD1 (5 bases). CDR3 length equals 14 residues. The V gene lost 5 bases and the J gene lost 5 bases, with 14 bases spanning the gap. CDR1 SGHTS and CDR2 YDEGEE come from the germline V gene. This CDR3 reads CASRPEGLYQPQHF. CDR3 in DNA: TGTGCCAGCAGGCCGGAGGGGTTATATCAGCCCCAGCATTTT.

The chain couples TRBV6-5 to TRBJ2-7; TRBD1 matches 8 bases. V was clipped by 10 bases and J by 6 bases; unmatched bases: 17. CDR1 is MNHEY and CDR2 is SVGAGI in the germline V gene. The CDR3 is 15 amino acids. The CDR3 coding sequence is TGTGCCACCGGGAGAGAAGGACAGGGAACGGGCGAGCAGTACTTC. Translated, it gives CATGREGQGTGEQYF.

The CDR3 spells CASSSSSGGRGEQFF. CDR3 nucleotides: TGTGCCAGCAGCTCTAGCTCCGGGGGAAGGGGTGAGCAGTTCTTC. The chain carries TRBV7-6 and TRBJ2-1, with D perhaps matching TRBD2 (6 bases). V was trimmed by 4 bases and J by 9 bases, leaving 19 bases between them. Germline assignment: CDR1 SGHVS and CDR2 FNYEAQ. The CDR3 has 15 residues.

The rearrangement uses TRBV5-4 and TRBJ2-5, with D possibly matching TRBD2 (6 bases). V lost 0 bases to trimming and J lost 5 bases, with 14 bases between them. This CDR3 contains 15 residues. Germline V gene sequence: CDR1 SGHNT, CDR2 YYREEE (reference sequence). The CDR3 reads CASSLAGTSWETQYF. The CDR3 region has the DNA TGTGCCAGCAGCTTGGCAGGGACTTCTTGGGAGACCCAGTACTTC.

The CDR3: CASSGRTANTGELFF. CDR3 nucleotides: TGCGCCAGCAGCGGCCGGACAGCGAACACCGGGGAGCTGTTTTTT. The genes are TRBV5-1 and TRBJ2-2, with D possibly being TRBD1 (6 bases). The germline V gene has CDR1 SGHRS and CDR2 YFSETQ. Trimming removed 4 bases at V and 0 bases at J, with 10 bases between. The length of the CDR3 is 15 residues.

The chain employs TRBV29-1 and TRBJ1-1; 9 nucleotides align to TRBD1. Germline V gene data show CDR1 as SQVTM and CDR2 as ANQGSEA. The CDR3 consists of 13 residues. Losses at the gene ends were 4 bases for V and 1 base for J; bases not matched to a gene: 1. The CDR3 coding sequence is TGCAGCGTTGGGGGACAGGGGAACACTGAAGCTTTCTTT. Amino acid sequence: CSVGGQGNTEAFF. Complete variable domain (other parts from reference TRBV29-1 and TRBJ1-1): SAVISQKPSRDICQRGTSLTIQCQVDSQVTMMFWYRQQPGQSLTLIATANQGSEATYESGFVIDKFPISRPNLTFSTLTVSNMSPEDSSIYLCSVGGQGNTEAFFGQGTRLTVV.

The rearrangement links TRBV21-1 to TRBJ1-1; the table's TRBD1 call for D was not verified on the DNA. TRBV21-1 is given as a pseudogene. This CDR3 is 12 amino acids long. The CDR3 DNA reads TGTGCCAGCAGCAAATGGGGGGCAGGGGGCGACTTT. Translation gives CASSKWGAGGDF.

The chain couples TRBV19 to TRBJ1-5; D is unresolved. V dropped 1 base and J dropped 0 bases, with 7 bases sitting between them. Per germline, CDR1 LNHDA and CDR2 SQIVND (reference sequence). The CDR3 runs 15 residues. The CDR3 region is CASSIGMSSNQPQHF. The CDR3 DNA reads TGTGCCAGTAGTATAGGAATGAGTAGCAATCAGCCCCAGCATTTT.

This clone was observed a handful of times. V usage is TRBV12-3 or TRBV12-4 and J usage is TRBJ2-7; 9 bases agree with TRBD1. V shed 6 bases and J 5 bases; nucleotides not matched to a gene: 5. CDR3 length: 13 residues. The CDR3 region has the DNA TGTGCCAGCAGCCGGGACAGGGTGAACGAGCAGTACTTC. It encodes CASSRDRVNEQYF.

This sequence joins TRBV19 and TRBJ2-7; TRBD1 matches 9 bases. The germline V gene encodes CDR1 LNHDA and CDR2 SQIVND (reference sequence). The CDR3 extends over 15 amino acids. V trimming: 3 bases; J trimming: 4 bases; junction bases outside the gene matches: 7. The CDR3 here is CASSIRTGEAYEQYF. The CDR3 bases are TGTGCCAGTAGTATTAGGACAGGGGAGGCGTACGAGCAGTACTTC.